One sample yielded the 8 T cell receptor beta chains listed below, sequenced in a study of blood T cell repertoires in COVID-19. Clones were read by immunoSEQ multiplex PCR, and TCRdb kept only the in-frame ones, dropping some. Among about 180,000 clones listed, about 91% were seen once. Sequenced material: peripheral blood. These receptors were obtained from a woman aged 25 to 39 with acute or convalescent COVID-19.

CDR3 protein: CASSPDRPPLHF. CDR3 DNA sequence: TGTGCCAGCAGTCCCGACAGGCCACCCCTCCACTTT. The gene calls are TRBV2 and TRBJ1-6; the D gene is possibly TRBD1 (6 bases). This CDR3 region has 12 residues. Germline-derived CDR1 and CDR2 are SNHLY and FYNNEI. V gave up 5 bases and J gave up 11 bases, with 10 bases separating them.

The CDR3 DNA sequence: TGTGCCAGCAGCTATGGACTAGCTGGGGCCAACGTCCTGACTTTC. Protein sequence: CASSYGLAGANVLTF. This rearrangement joins TRBV5-8 to TRBJ2-6, with 7 bases lining up with TRBD2. This CDR3 is 15 amino acids long. From germline, CDR1 is SGHTS and CDR2 YDEGEE. V shed 3 bases, J shed 2 bases, and the junction held 2 bases outside the gene matches.

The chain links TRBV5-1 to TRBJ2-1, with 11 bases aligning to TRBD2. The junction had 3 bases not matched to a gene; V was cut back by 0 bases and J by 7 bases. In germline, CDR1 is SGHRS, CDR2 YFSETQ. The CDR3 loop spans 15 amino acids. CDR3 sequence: CASSLVAGGGNEQFF. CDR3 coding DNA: TGCGCCAGCAGCTTGGTAGCGGGAGGGGGTAATGAGCAGTTCTTC.

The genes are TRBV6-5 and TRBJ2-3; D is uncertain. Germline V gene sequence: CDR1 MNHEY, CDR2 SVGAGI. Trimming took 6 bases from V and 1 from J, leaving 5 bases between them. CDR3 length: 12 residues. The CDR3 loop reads CASSTRTDTQYF. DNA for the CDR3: TGTGCCAGCAGCACACGCACAGATACGCAGTATTTT.

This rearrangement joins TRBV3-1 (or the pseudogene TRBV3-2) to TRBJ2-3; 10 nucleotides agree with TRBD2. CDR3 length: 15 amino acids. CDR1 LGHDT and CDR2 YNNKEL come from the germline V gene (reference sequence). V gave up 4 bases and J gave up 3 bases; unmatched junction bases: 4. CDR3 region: CASSLRAGGTDTQYF. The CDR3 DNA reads TGTGCCAGCAGCCTCCGAGCGGGAGGGACAGATACGCAGTATTTT.

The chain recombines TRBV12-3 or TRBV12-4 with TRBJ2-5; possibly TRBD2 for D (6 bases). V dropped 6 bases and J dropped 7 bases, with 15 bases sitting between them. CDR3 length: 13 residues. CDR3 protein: CASSVGRRGTQYF. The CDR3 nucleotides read TGTGCCAGCAGCGTCGGACGGAGGGGGACCCAGTACTTC.

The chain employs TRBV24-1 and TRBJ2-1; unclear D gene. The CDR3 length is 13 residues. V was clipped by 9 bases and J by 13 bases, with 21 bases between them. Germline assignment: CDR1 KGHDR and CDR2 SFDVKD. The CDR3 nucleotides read TGTGCCACCTCGGAGACCTTAGGTTCTATCCAGTTCTTC. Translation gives CATSETLGSIQFF.

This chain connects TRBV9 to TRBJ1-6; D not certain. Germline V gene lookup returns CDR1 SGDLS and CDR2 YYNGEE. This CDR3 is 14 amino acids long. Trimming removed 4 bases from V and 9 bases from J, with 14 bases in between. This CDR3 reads CASSTYGGVSPLHF. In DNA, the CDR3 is TGTGCCAGCAGCACGTACGGCGGGGTTTCACCCCTCCACTTT.